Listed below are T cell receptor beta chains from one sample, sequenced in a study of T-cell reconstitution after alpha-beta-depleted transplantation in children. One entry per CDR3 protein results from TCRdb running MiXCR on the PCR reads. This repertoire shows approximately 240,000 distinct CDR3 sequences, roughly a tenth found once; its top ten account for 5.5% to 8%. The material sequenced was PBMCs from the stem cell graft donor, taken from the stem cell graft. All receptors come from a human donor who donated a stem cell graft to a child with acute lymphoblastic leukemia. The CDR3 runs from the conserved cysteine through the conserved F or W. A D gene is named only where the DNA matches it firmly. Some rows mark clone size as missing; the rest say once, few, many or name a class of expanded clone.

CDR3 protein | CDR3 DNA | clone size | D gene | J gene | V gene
CASTLGSLLALNEQFF | TGTGCCAGCACCCTGGGGTCTCTACTAGCGCTGAACGAGCAGTTCTTC | many | TRBD2 | TRBJ2-1 | TRBV5-5
CSVELQGAIYEQYF | TGCAGCGTTGAACTCCAGGGGGCTATCTACGAGCAGTACTTC | many | TRBD1 | TRBJ2-7 | TRBV29-1
CASALTGGAYEQYF | TGTGCCAGCGCCCTTACGGGCGGTGCCTACGAGCAGTACTTC | . | . | TRBJ2-7 | TRBV12-3/TRBV12-4
CASSPPTGASSYNEQFF | TGTGCCAGCAGCCCGCCGACAGGGGCTAGCTCCTACAATGAGCAGTTCTTC | few | TRBD1 | TRBJ2-1 | TRBV7-9
CASSLGPDWGRNYGYTF | TGTGCCAGCAGCTTGGGGCCTGATTGGGGCAGGAACTATGGCTACACCTTC | . | . | TRBJ1-2 | TRBV7-8
CAGGQGDNEQFF | TGCGCCGGGGGGCAGGGGGACAATGAGCAGTTCTTC | few | . | TRBJ2-1 | TRBV10-2
CATSDSGTGANVLTF | TGTGCCACCAGTGATTCGGGGACTGGGGCCAACGTCCTGACTTTC | many | . | TRBJ2-6 | TRBV24-1
CAWERGGIDTQYF | TGTGCCTGGGAGCGGGGTGGTATAGATACGCAGTATTTT | . | TRBD2 | TRBJ2-3 | TRBV30
CASSDHRNFF | TGTGCCAGCTCAGACCACAGGAATTTCTTT | many | . | TRBJ1-1 | TRBV18
CASSLALSGGYNEQFF | TGTGCCAGCAGCTTAGCGCTCAGCGGGGGGTACAATGAGCAGTTCTTC | many | TRBD2 | TRBJ2-1 | TRBV7-2
CASSDIGTYEQYF | TGTGCCAGCAGTGACATCGGGACCTACGAGCAGTACTTC | . | . | TRBJ2-7 | TRBV2
CASSGSFYRPADYGYTF | TGTGCCAGCAGCGGGTCGTTTTACAGGCCCGCTGACTATGGCTACACCTTC | . | . | TRBJ1-2 | TRBV9
CSAPLPGAGYEQYF | TGCAGTGCTCCCCTGCCCGGGGCAGGATACGAGCAGTACTTC | many | . | TRBJ2-7 | TRBV20-1
CASSLAQTVGGETQYF | TGCGCCAGCAGCTTGGCACAGACAGTCGGGGGAGAGACCCAGTACTTC | . | . | TRBJ2-5 | TRBV5-1
CASSHPSGGAGNEQFF | TGTGCCAGCAGCCACCCTAGCGGGGGGGCCGGTAATGAGCAGTTCTTC | . | TRBD2 | TRBJ2-1 | TRBV7-2
CASRWGHQNTEAFF | TGCGCCAGCAGGTGGGGACACCAGAACACTGAAGCTTTCTTT | many | . | TRBJ1-1 | TRBV10-2
CASRGQSGELFF | TGCGCCAGCAGAGGACAGTCCGGGGAGCTGTTTTTT | many | . | TRBJ2-2 | TRBV5-1
CASSPQGNNSPLHF | TGTGCCAGCAGCCCTCAGGGGAATAATTCACCCCTCCACTTT | many | . | TRBJ1-6 | TRBV7-8
CASSRREHEAFF | TGTGCCAGCAGCCGACGGGAGCATGAAGCTTTCTTT | . | . | TRBJ1-1 | TRBV7-9
CASSFGDTQYF | TGCGCCAGCAGCTTCGGAGATACGCAGTATTTT | many | . | TRBJ2-3 | TRBV7-2
CASSIGGGNTEAFF | TGTGCCAGCAGTATCGGGGGAGGAAACACTGAAGCTTTCTTT | . | . | TRBJ1-1 | TRBV12-3/TRBV12-4
CASSLTPGQGYQPQHF | TGCGCCAGCAGCTTAACACCGGGACAGGGCTATCAGCCCCAGCATTTT | many | TRBD1 | TRBJ1-5 | TRBV5-1
CSVEDQYHRGRVFYEQYF | TGCAGCGTTGAAGATCAGTACCACAGGGGGCGGGTTTTTTACGAGCAGTACTTC | many | TRBD1 | TRBJ2-7 | TRBV29-1
CAVRRLAGDYNEQFF | TGCGCGGTTAGACGGCTAGCGGGGGATTACAATGAGCAGTTCTTC | many | TRBD2 | TRBJ2-1 | TRBV20-1
CASSSRGTGVYEQYF | TGCGCCAGCAGCTCGAGGGGGACAGGGGTCTACGAGCAGTACTTC | few | TRBD1 | TRBJ2-7 | TRBV5-1
CASSDGTGGTDTQYF | TGTGCCAGCAGTGACGGGACAGGGGGCACAGATACGCAGTATTTT | few | TRBD1 | TRBJ2-3 | TRBV6-4
CASSQDWGRDLYNSPLHF | TGTGCCAGCAGCCAAGATTGGGGCAGGGACCTTTATAATTCACCCCTCCACTTT | . | . | TRBJ1-6 | TRBV3-1
CAWSHTQGPDTQYF | TGTGCCTGGAGTCACACCCAAGGGCCAGATACGCAGTATTTT | . | . | TRBJ2-3 | TRBV30
CASSLGESGRSPLHF | TGTGCCAGCAGCCTCGGGGAGTCGGGTCGCTCACCCCTCCACTTT | many | . | TRBJ1-6 | TRBV7-9
CASSSGTAGGNTIYF | TGTGCCAGCAGTTCAGGGACGGCGGGTGGAAACACCATATATTTT | many | . | TRBJ1-3 | TRBV12-3/TRBV12-4
CASSLIAQAGGELFF | TGTGCCAGCAGCTTAATAGCACAGGCCGGTGGGGAACTGTTTTTT | . | . | TRBJ1-4 | TRBV7-8
CASSLSAGRPGELFF | TGTGCCAGCAGTTTATCGGCAGGGCGTCCCGGGGAGCTGTTTTTT | many | . | TRBJ2-2 | TRBV27
CASSTTGTSSYNSPLHF | TGTGCCAGCAGCACGACAGGGACGAGCTCCTATAATTCACCCCTCCACTTT | . | TRBD1 | TRBJ1-6 | TRBV7-9
CASSPPDKAGNTIYF | TGCGCCAGCAGCCCCCCGGACAAGGCTGGAAACACCATATATTTT | many | . | TRBJ1-3 | TRBV5-1
CASSGTQGSRNTEAFF | TGTGCCAGCAGCGGAACACAGGGGAGTCGGAACACTGAAGCTTTCTTT | many | TRBD1 | TRBJ1-1 | TRBV9